This T cell receptor beta chain was retrieved from a study of blood T cells in healthy people across ages. This CDR3 has 16 residues. Trimming took off 6 bases at V and 0 bases at J, with 15 bases between the two ends. Germline V gives CDR1 SNHLY, CDR2 FYNNEI. Collection of 8.5 to 10 milliliters of peripheral blood was performed for each donor. Researchers report isolating at least 7 million PBMCs per sample. Primed by a sample-barcoded 5' primer and a J-beta primer mix, a second PCR proceeded for about 6 to 12 cycles. Template switching added a 12-random-nucleotide identifier to every cDNA molecule. TCRdb analysed the 5' RACE reads with MiXCR anew, one entry per CDR3 protein. Of about 670,000 distinct CDR3 sequences listed, roughly half were seen once; the top ten hold approximately 13%. This clonotype was recorded at least ten times. The antigen is not known. General observations from the study: Naive CD4+ cells and diversity were both higher in long-lived donors than in aged donors.

V and J are TRBV2 and TRBJ2-1, with D tentatively TRBD2 (6 bases). This TCR was sampled from a woman over 75 in good health. Input material: blood. CDR3 protein: CASRPEGRSSYNEQFF. CDR3 nucleotide sequence: TGTGCCAGCAGGCCGGAGGGTAGGAGCTCCTACAATGAGCAGTTCTTC.